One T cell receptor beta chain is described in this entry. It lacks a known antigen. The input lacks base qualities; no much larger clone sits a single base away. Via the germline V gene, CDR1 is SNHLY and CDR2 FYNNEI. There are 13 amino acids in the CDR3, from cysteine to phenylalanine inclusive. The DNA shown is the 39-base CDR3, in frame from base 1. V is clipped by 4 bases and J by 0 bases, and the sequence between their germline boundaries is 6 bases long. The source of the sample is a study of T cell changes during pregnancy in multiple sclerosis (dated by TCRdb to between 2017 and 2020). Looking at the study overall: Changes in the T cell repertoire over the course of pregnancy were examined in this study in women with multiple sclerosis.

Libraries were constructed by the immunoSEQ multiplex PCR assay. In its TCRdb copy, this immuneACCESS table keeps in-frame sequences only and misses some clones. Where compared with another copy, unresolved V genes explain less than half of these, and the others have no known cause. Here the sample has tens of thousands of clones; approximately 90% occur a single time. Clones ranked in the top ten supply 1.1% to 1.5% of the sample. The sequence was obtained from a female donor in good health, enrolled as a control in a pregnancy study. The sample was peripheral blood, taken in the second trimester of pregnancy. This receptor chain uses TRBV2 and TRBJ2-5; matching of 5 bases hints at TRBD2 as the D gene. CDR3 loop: CASSGRDQETQYF. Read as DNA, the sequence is TGTGCCAGCAGTGGGCGGGACCAAGAGACCCAGTACTTC.